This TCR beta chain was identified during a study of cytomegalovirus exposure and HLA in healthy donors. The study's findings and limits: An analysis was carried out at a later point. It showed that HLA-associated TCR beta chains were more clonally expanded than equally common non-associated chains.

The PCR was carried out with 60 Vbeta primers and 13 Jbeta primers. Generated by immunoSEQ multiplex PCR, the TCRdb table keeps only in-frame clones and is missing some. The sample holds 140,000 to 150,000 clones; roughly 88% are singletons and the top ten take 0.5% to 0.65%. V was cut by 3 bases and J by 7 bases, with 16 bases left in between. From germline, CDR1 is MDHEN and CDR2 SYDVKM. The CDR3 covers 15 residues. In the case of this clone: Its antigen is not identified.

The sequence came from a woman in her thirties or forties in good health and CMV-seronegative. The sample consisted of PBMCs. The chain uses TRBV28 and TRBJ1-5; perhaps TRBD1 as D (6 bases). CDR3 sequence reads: CASSFTGLASQPQHF. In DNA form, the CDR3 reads TGTGCCAGCAGTTTTACAGGGTTGGCATCACAGCCCCAGCATTTT.